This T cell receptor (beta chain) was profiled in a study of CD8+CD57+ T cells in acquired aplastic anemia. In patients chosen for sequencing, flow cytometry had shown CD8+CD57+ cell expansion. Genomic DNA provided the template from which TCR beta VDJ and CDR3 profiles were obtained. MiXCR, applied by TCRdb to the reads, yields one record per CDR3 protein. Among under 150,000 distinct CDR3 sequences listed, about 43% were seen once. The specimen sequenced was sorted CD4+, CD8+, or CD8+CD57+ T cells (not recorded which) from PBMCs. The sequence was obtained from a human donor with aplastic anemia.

In DNA form, the CDR3 reads TGCAGTGCTAGACTTGGACTGGCCACTGAAGCTTTCTTT. It encodes CSARLGLATEAFF. This rearrangement joins TRBV20-1 to TRBJ1-1; D ambiguous. Trimming left V 2 bases short and J 4 bases short, with 11 bases between. The CDR3 is made up of 13 amino acids. The germline V gene has CDR1 DFQATT and CDR2 SNEGSKA (reference sequence).